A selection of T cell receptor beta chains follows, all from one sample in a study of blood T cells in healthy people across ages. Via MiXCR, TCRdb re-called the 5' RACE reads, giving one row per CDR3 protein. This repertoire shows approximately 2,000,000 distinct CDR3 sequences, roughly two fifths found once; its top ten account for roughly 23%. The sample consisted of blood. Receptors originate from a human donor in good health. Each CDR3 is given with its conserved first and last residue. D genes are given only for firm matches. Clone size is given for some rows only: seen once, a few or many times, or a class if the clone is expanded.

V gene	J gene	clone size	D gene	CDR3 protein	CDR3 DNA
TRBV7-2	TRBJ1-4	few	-	CATRRVGEKLFF	TGTGCCACTCGGCGGGTAGGAGAAAAACTGTTTTTT
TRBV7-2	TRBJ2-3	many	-	CASSPRASATDTQYF	TGTGCCAGCAGCCCCCGGGCTAGCGCCACAGATACGCAGTATTTT
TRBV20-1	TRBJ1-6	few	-	CSARGLRESSYNSPLHF	TGCAGTGCTAGAGGGCTCAGAGAAAGCTCCTATAATTCACCCCTCCACTTT
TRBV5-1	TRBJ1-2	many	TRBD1	CASSLDGQGAYGYTF	TGCGCCAGCAGCTTGGACGGACAGGGGGCGTATGGCTACACCTTC
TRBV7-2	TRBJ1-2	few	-	CASSVRAYGYTF	TGTGCCAGCAGCGTCAGGGCCTATGGCTACACCTTC
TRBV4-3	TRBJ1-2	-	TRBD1	CASSQDINRGEFGGYTF	TGCGCCAGCAGCCAAGATATTAACAGGGGGGAGTTTGGCGGCTACACCTTC
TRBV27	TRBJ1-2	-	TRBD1	CASNQTGGANYGYTF	TGTGCCAGCAACCAGACAGGGGGGGCTAACTATGGCTACACCTTC
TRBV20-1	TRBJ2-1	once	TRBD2	CSAPEAGGISEQVF	TGCAGTGCTCCTGAAGCGGGGGGAATCAGTGAGCAGGTCTTC
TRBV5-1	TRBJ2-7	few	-	CASSLEPFTYEQYF	TGCGCCAGCAGCTTGGAGCCTTTTACCTACGAGCAGTACTTC
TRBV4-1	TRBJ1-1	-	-	CASSQDPSQGAAAFF	TGCGCCAGCAGCCAAGATCCCTCACAGGGTGCGGCTGCTTTCTTT
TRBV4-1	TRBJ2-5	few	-	CASSQRTGGAVQETQYF	TGCGCCAGCAGCCAGCGTACCGGTGGGGCAGTACAAGAGACCCAGTACTTC
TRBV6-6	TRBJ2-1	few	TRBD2	CASSYSTSEVSYNEQFF	TGTGCCAGCAGTTACTCGACTAGCGAGGTCTCGTACAATGAGCAGTTCTTC
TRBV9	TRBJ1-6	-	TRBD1	CASSSQGDSYNSPLHF	TGTGCCAGCAGCTCACAGGGGGACTCCTATAATTCACCCCTCCACTTT
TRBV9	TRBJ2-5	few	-	CASSVVGSSETQYF	TGTGCCAGCAGCGTAGTCGGGAGCTCAGAGACCCAGTACTTC
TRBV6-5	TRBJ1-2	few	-	CASAPRAGEYGYTF	TGTGCCAGCGCCCCCCGGGCAGGGGAGTATGGCTACACCTTC
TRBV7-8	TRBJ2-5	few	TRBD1	CASSSAGTGEEETQYF	TGTGCCAGCAGCTCTGCCGGGACAGGGGAAGAAGAGACCCAGTACTTC
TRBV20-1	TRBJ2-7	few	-	CSAREQATKDEQYF	TGCAGTGCTAGGGAACAGGCGACCAAGGACGAGCAGTACTTC
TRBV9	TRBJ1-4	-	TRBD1	CASSVGQATNEKLFF	TGTGCCAGCAGCGTGGGACAGGCAACTAATGAAAAACTGTTTTTT
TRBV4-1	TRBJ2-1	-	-	CASSKIYPAYNEQFF	TGCGCCAGCAGCAAAATCTATCCGGCCTACAATGAGCAGTTCTTC
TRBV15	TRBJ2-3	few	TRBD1	CATRPGQGARDTQYF	TGTGCCACTAGACCGGGACAGGGGGCTAGGGATACGCAGTATTTT
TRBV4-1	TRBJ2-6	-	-	CASSGGVTLGANVLTF	TGCGCCAGCAGCGGAGGGGTGACTCTGGGGGCCAACGTCCTGACTTTC
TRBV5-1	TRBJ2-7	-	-	CASSFQPQTYEQYF	TGCGCCAGCAGCTTCCAGCCCCAGACTTACGAGCAGTACTTC
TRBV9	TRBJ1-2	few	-	CASSVASGGGYTF	TGTGCCAGCAGCGTAGCTTCTGGGGGCGGCTACACCTTC
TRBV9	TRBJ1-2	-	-	CASSVEGTLNYGYTF	TGTGCCAGCAGCGTAGAGGGCACCCTAAACTATGGCTACACCTTC
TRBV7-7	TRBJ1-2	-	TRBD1	CASSLFRDRRSYYGYTF	TGTGCCAGCAGCTTATTCCGGGACAGGCGATCTTACTATGGCTACACCTTC
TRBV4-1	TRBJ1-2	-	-	CASSPVGLETGYTF	TGCGCCAGCAGCCCAGTAGGTCTAGAGACTGGCTACACCTTC
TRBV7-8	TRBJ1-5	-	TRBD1	CASSPGRDRGQPQHF	TGTGCCAGCAGCCCAGGCCGGGACAGGGGTCAGCCCCAGCATTTT
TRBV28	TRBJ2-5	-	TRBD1	CASSFVPGRGLETQYF	TGTGCCAGCAGTTTCGTACCAGGAAGGGGGCTGGAGACCCAGTACTTC
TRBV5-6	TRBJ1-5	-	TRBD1	CASSLQSGGRNRPQHF	TGTGCCAGCAGCCTACAATCAGGGGGTCGCAATCGGCCCCAGCATTTT
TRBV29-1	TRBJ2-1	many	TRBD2	CSVEASGTSGDSSYNEQFF	TGCAGCGTTGAAGCCTCCGGGACTAGCGGGGACAGCTCCTACAATGAGCAGTTCTTC
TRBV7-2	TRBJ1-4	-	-	CAGSHRVNEKLFF	TGTGCCGGCAGCCACAGGGTAAATGAAAAACTGTTTTTT
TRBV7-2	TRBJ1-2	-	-	CASGQGVVSAFYGYTF	TGTGCCAGCGGGCAGGGCGTCGTCTCGGCCTTTTATGGCTACACCTTC
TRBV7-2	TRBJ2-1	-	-	CASSLEGKLSSYNEQFF	TGTGCCAGCAGCTTAGAGGGCAAGTTAAGCTCCTACAATGAGCAGTTCTTC
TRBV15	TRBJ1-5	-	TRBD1	CAASRGTGNQPQHF	TGTGCCGCCAGCAGAGGGACAGGCAATCAGCCCCAGCATTTT
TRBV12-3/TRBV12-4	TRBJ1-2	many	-	CASSFGGWYGYTF	TGTGCCAGCAGTTTCGGGGGGTGGTATGGCTACACCTTC
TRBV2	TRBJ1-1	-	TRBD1	CATQTGQGMNTEAFF	TGTGCCACCCAAACTGGACAGGGAATGAACACTGAAGCTTTCTTT
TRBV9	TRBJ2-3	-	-	CASSVDAGQGNNEQYF	TGTGCCAGCAGCGTAGATGCCGGGCAGGGTAACAACGAGCAGTATTTT
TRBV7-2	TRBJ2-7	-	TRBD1	CASSLQGAGSYEQYF	TGTGCCAGCAGCTTGCAGGGGGCAGGAAGCTACGAGCAGTACTTC
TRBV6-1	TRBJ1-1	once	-	CASTPKGHLNTEAFF	TGTGCCAGCACCCCGAAAGGACACCTGAACACTGAAGCTTTCTTT
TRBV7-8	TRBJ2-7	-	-	CASSWAGYEQYF	TGTGCCAGCAGCTGGGCGGGCTACGAGCAGTACTTC
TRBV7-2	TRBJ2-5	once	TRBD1	CASSARDRGNLYF	TGTGCCAGCAGCGCCCGGGACAGGGGAAATCTGTACTTC
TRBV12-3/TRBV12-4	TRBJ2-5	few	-	CASSLSYGEETQYF	TGTGCCAGCAGTTTATCGTACGGGGAAGAGACCCAGTACTTC
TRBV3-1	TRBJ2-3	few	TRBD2	CASSQMGLAGGSTDTQYF	TGTGCCAGCAGCCAAATGGGACTAGCGGGGGGGAGCACAGATACGCAGTATTTT
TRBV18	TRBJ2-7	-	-	CASSSDRLVEQYF	TGTGCCAGCTCATCAGACAGGCTAGTCGAGCAGTACTTC